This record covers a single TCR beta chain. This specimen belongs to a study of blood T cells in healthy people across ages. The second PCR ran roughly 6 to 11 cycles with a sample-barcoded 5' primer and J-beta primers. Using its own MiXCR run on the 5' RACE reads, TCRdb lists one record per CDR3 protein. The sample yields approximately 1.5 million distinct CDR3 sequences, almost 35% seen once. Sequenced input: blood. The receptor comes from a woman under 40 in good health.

CDR3 bases: TGTGCCAGCAGGGCAACAGATACCTATGGCTACACCTTC. Translating gives CASRATDTYGYTF. This chain connects TRBV12-3 or TRBV12-4 to TRBJ1-2; D not resolved. There are 13 residues in the CDR3. The ends were cut back, 6 bases at V and 4 bases at J, with 12 bases in the middle.